This entry lists 22 T cell receptor beta chains sequenced from one sample in a study of molecular identifiers for immune sequencing clone quantification. TCRdb reprocessed the PCR reads with MiXCR, giving one entry per CDR3 protein. In the table there are a few hundred thousand distinct CDR3 sequences, 24% of which are singletons. The specimen was naive CD8+ T cells from blood, with Jurkat cell RNA spiked in. Subset given: FACS-sorted CD8+CD4-CCR7+CD45RA+ naive T cells. The receptors shown here come from a human donor in good health. Some libraries in this study had Jurkat cell RNA spiked in.

This clonotype was seen only a few times. This rearrangement joins TRBV6-2 or TRBV6-3 to TRBJ2-5; possibly TRBD2 for D (5 bases). The germline V and J ends were trimmed by 4 bases and 1 base, with 10 bases remaining between them. Germline CDR1 and CDR2: MNHEY and SVGEGT. The CDR3 runs 14 residues. CDR3 protein: CASSSGEGQETQYF. In DNA, the CDR3 is TGTGCCAGCAGTTCGGGCGAGGGCCAAGAGACCCAGTACTTC.

The chain carries TRBV20-1 and TRBJ1-5; D unresolved. Germline CDR1 DFQATT, CDR2 SNEGSKA (reference sequence). The CDR3 sequence is 15 residues long. V shed 0 bases and J shed 3 bases, with 12 bases lying between them. In DNA, the CDR3 is TGCAGTGCTAGAGATCTTTGGGGAACCAATCAGCCCCAGCATTTT. Encoded protein: CSARDLWGTNQPQHF.

This clonotype was seen repeatedly, ten times or more. The chain employs TRBV7-3 and TRBJ1-1; 8 bases line up with TRBD1. The J segment lost 5 bases and the V segment lost 2 bases, leaving 4 bases of the junction unmatched. This CDR3 contains 14 residues. Per germline, CDR1 SGHTA and CDR2 FQGTGA. The DNA of the CDR3 is TGTGCCAGCAGCTTATGGCAGGGGGCGACTGAAGCTTTCTTT. This gives the protein CASSLWQGATEAFF.

This chain connects TRBV29-1 to TRBJ2-7; unclear D gene. The CDR3 is 14 amino acids. V dropped 0 bases and J dropped 0 bases, with 9 bases sitting between them. The V gene's germline CDR1 is SQVTM and CDR2 ANQGSEA. CDR3 region: CSVEDSSTSYEQYF. In DNA form, the CDR3 reads TGCAGCGTTGAAGACAGCTCGACCTCCTACGAGCAGTACTTC.

This clonotype was found a few times. The CDR3 DNA reads TGTGCCAGCAGTTTAATACAGGACAGCTATCAAGAGACCCAGTACTTC. Translated: CASSLIQDSYQETQYF. This sequence joins TRBV28 and TRBJ2-5; D possibly corresponds to TRBD1 (6 bases). Germline CDR1 and CDR2: MDHEN and SYDVKM. This CDR3 spans 16 amino acids. V shed 2 bases and J shed 2 bases, with 15 bases lying between them.

This clonotype came up many times. The V and J genes are TRBV28 and TRBJ2-7; D perhaps matches TRBD2 (5 bases). Trimming left V 6 bases short and J 7 bases short, with 19 bases between. The CDR3 totals 14 residues. Germline V gene data show CDR1 as MDHEN and CDR2 as SYDVKM. The CDR3 loop reads CASSPEDPSGEQYF. CDR3 DNA: TGTGCCAGCAGCCCGGAGGACCCTTCGGGGGAGCAGTACTTC.

This clonotype occurred many times. CDR3 sequence: CASSPFSSGEQETQYF. CDR3 DNA: TGTGCCAGCAGCCCCTTCTCTAGCGGGGAGCAAGAGACCCAGTACTTC. The chain combines TRBV7-9 with TRBJ2-5, with 9 bases aligning to TRBD2. The CDR3 loop spans 16 amino acids. V lost 5 bases and J lost 2; bases outside the gene matches: 9. CDR1 and CDR2 (germline): SEHNR, FQNEAQ (reference sequence).

This clonotype was recorded at least ten times. This chain links TRBV2 with TRBJ1-2, with D tentatively TRBD1 (5 bases). This CDR3 comprises 14 residues. V shed 3 bases and J shed 4 bases, with 12 bases lying between them. Looked up from germline, CDR1 is SNHLY and CDR2 is FYNNEI. CDR3 loop: CASSDTGGRYGYTF. The CDR3 coding sequence is TGTGCCAGCAGTGACACAGGAGGACGCTATGGCTACACCTTC.

At least ten counts were recorded for this clonotype. This chain joins TRBV4-1 and TRBJ2-1, with 9 bases aligning to TRBD2. The J segment lost 10 bases and the V segment lost 1 base, leaving 11 bases of the junction unmatched. The germline CDR1 and CDR2 sequences are MGHRA and YSYEKL. The CDR3 loop spans 16 amino acids. In DNA form, the CDR3 reads TGCGCCAGCAGCCAAGGTCTAGCGGGAACATTGGGGGAGCAGTTCTTC. It is translated as CASSQGLAGTLGEQFF.

This clonotype came up a few times. The rearrangement uses TRBV20-1 and TRBJ1-1; unclear D gene. Germline V CDR1 and CDR2: DFQATT, SNEGSKA (reference sequence). The CDR3 sequence is 17 residues long. V lost 0 bases and J lost 1, with 18 bases in between. For the CDR3, the DNA is TGCAGTGCTAGAGATCCTGAGGGCACCACAACGAACACTGAAGCTTTCTTT. This encodes CSARDPEGTTTNTEAFF.

This chain joins TRBV21-1 and TRBJ2-5. TRBV21-1 is marked as a pseudogene. This CDR3 comprises 18 residues. The CDR3: CASSKGYVWLLYQETQYF. The CDR3 nucleotides are TGTGCCAGCAGCAAAGGCTACGTTTGGCTGCTGTACCAAGAGACCCAGTACTTC.

Concerning this clonotype: Being one base from a much bigger clone, this may be a read error. The chain has TRBV2 and TRBJ2-7; D might be TRBD2 (5 bases). Germline CDR1 SNHLY, CDR2 FYNNEI. The CDR3 has 14 residues. The CDR3 loop is CASSEPSRSYVQYF. CDR3 nucleotides: TGTGCCAGCAGTGAGCCTAGCAGGTCCTACGTGCAGTACTTC. The variable domain in full, with the rest retrieved from reference TRBV2 and TRBJ2-7, is EPEVTQTPSHQVTQMGQEVILRCVPISNHLYFYWYRQILGQKVEFLVSFYNNEISEKSEIFDDQFSVERPDGSNFTLKIRSTKLEDSAMYFCASSEPSRSYVQYFGPGTRLTVT.

Regarding this clonotype: A clone one base away is much larger, so this may be a read error. The gene calls are TRBV5-6 and TRBJ2-7; unclear D gene. Trimming removed 3 bases from V and 6 bases from J, with 16 bases in between. The CDR3 is 14 amino acids. The germline V gene has CDR1 SGHDT and CDR2 YYEEEE. CDR3 DNA: TGTGCCAGCAGCTGGAGTCCCGGCCGTCTCGAGCAGTACTTC. Protein sequence: CASSWSPGRLEQYF.

This clonotype was observed a handful of times. This sequence may be a read error, since a much larger clone differs from it by one base. The chain joins TRBV28 to TRBJ2-7; TRBD2 matches at 14 bases. The CDR3 has 15 residues. With V trimmed by 8 bases and J by 8 bases, 11 bases remained unmatched. Looked up from germline, CDR1 is MDHEN and CDR2 is SYDVKM. The CDR3 loop is CASSMTSGRARQQYF. In nucleotides, the CDR3 is TGTGCCAGCTCCATGACTAGCGGGAGGGCCCGGCAGCAGTACTTC. Complete variable domain (other parts from reference TRBV28 and TRBJ2-7): DVKVTQSSRYLVKRTGEKVFLECVQDMDHENMFWYRQDPGLGLRLIYFSYDVKMKEKGDIPEGYSVSREKKERFSLILESASTNQTSMYLCASSMTSGRARQQYFGPGTRLTVT.

This clonotype occurred a few times. An end of the junction differs from the germline gene, which may be a read error. This chain uses TRBV7-6 with TRBJ2-5, with a tentative D call TRBD2 (5 bases). The CDR3 is 17 amino acids. Germline values: CDR1 SGHVS, CDR2 FNYEAQ. CDR3 residues: CASSLEAAPTYQEPQYF. In DNA, the CDR3 is TGTGCCAGCAGCTTAGAAGCGGCACCAACATACCAAGAGCCCCAGTACTTC.

The chain joins TRBV12-3 or TRBV12-4 to TRBJ2-3; D unclear. This CDR3 is built from 10 residues. V was pared by 8 bases and J by 4 bases, with 4 bases between. In DNA form, the CDR3 reads TGTGCCAGCCAAGCAGATACGCAGTATTTT. Protein product: CASQADTQYF.

The rearrangement links TRBV19 to TRBJ2-1; the D call may be TRBD1 or TRBD2 (5 bases each). The CDR3 totals 16 residues. Looked up from germline, CDR1 is LNHDA and CDR2 is SQIVND (reference sequence). Trimming removed 5 bases at V and 7 bases at J, with 21 bases between. The CDR3 reads CASSAGTDHPRNEQFF. The DNA of the CDR3 is TGTGCCAGTAGTGCCGGGACGGACCACCCTCGAAATGAGCAGTTCTTC.

This rearrangement joins TRBV20-1 to TRBJ2-7; 10 bases are a match to TRBD2. V dropped 3 bases and J dropped 2; count of bases not matched to a gene: 7. CDR1 is DFQATT, CDR2 SNEGSKA, per germline (reference sequence). The CDR3 spans 15 residues. Here the CDR3 DNA reads TGCAGTGCTAGGGGGCCAGCGGGAGGGACCTACGAGCAGTACTTC. Its translation: CSARGPAGGTYEQYF.

With regard to this clonotype: The junction shows a germline mismatch at one end, possibly a read error. The chain joins TRBV29-1 to TRBJ2-1; 9 nucleotides line up with TRBD1. The CDR3 runs to 15 residues. Germline V lookup: CDR1 SQVTM, CDR2 ANQGSEA. CDR3 protein: CGVDGTGKIYNEQFF. The CDR3, as DNA: TGCGGCGTTGACGGGACAGGGAAAATCTACAATGAGCAGTTCTTC.

Points on this clonotype: One base away lies a much larger clone, so this may be a sequencing read error. Given the absence of the conserved phenylalanine or tryptophan at the CDR3 end, a read error is likely. CDR3 sequence reads: CASSSGTGSEIGNQPQHL. The DNA of the CDR3 is TGTGCCAGCAGTTCCGGGACAGGGTCAGAGATCGGCAATCAGCCCCAGCATCTT. The chain employs TRBV2 and TRBJ1-5; TRBD1 matches 9 bases. V gave up 5 bases and J gave up 2 bases; unmatched junction bases: 13. The CDR3 totals 18 residues. CDR1 is SNHLY, CDR2 FYNNEI, per germline.

Concerning this clonotype itself: Germline is not matched at one junction end, which may reflect a read error. The chain has TRBV11-2 and TRBJ2-1; D remains ambiguous. This CDR3 is built from 14 residues. Germline assignment: CDR1 SGHAT and CDR2 FQNNGV. The CDR3 loop is CAGSSLFSYNEQFF. The CDR3 nucleotides are TGTGCCGGCAGCTCCTTATTTTCCTACAATGAGCAGTTCTTC.

The CDR3 protein is CASSVPGTASYEQYF. CDR3 sequence (DNA): TGTGCCAGCAGCGTCCCCGGGACAGCGTCCTACGAGCAGTACTTC. This chain links TRBV7-2 with TRBJ2-7; 7 nucleotides match TRBD1. V gave up 5 bases and J gave up 1 base; unmatched junction bases: 8. CDR1 and CDR2 (germline): SGHTA, FQGNSA. The CDR3 is 15 amino acids.